This T cell receptor beta chain was obtained from a study of blood T cells in healthy people across ages. The second PCR ran roughly 6 to 12 cycles with a sample-barcoded 5' primer and J-beta primers. TCRdb reprocessed the 5' RACE reads via MiXCR and lists one record per CDR3 protein. The data hold around 870,000 distinct CDR3 sequences, with around 26% observed a single time. The V gene lost 2 bases and the J gene lost 2 bases, with 10 bases spanning the gap. The CDR3 length is 14 residues. Sequenced input: blood. The sequence came from a woman of 80 years or more in good health. The rearrangement joins TRBV12-3 or TRBV12-4 to TRBJ2-7; D not certain. The CDR3 here is CASSLRKGTYEQYF. The DNA of the CDR3 is TGTGCCAGCAGTTTAAGAAAGGGTACCTACGAGCAGTACTTC.